This T cell receptor beta chain was sequenced in a study of identical twins. Points from the study as a whole: Sequences that were out-of-frame, alpha and twin-shared displayed an excess of low generation probability.

This clonotype came up many times. Its antigen is unidentified. The authors used template switching to add a universal primer site and gave cDNA unique molecular identifiers. TCRdb processed the 5' RACE reads anew with MiXCR; each CDR3 protein has one entry. The sample includes under 350,000 distinct CDR3 sequences, nearly 9.5% of them seen just once. Germline CDR1 and CDR2: LGHNA and YSLEER. V lost 1 base and J 2 bases, leaving 13 bases between the germline ends. CDR3 length: 16 residues. The data were also submitted as part of a second study, on yellow fever vaccine responses in identical twins.

Sequenced: CD8+ T cells sorted from blood. The source of this sequence is a woman younger than 35 in good health. This rearrangement joins TRBV4-3 to TRBJ2-3; TRBD1 might be the D (6 bases). CDR3 protein: CASSQGGTHITDTQYF. The CDR3 bases are TGCGCCAGCAGCCAAGGGGGGACACATATCACAGATACGCAGTATTTT.